What follows are 10 T cell receptor beta chains derived from one specimen sequenced in a study of control samples from healthy donors and cancer patients. Profiling relied on immunoSEQ multiplex PCR, and the TCRdb table lists in-frame clones only, not all of them. The sample lists tens of thousands of clones, approximately 84% occurring once. Sequenced: PBMCs. All receptors derive from a man between 65 and 80 years old with lung cancer.

J is TRBJ2-7 and V is TRBV14, with D possibly TRBD2 on 6 matching bases. In germline, CDR1 is SGHDN, CDR2 FVKESK. This CDR3 is built from 15 residues. Trimming removed 6 bases at V and 0 bases at J, with 15 bases between. CDR3 region: CASSQLRDFSYEQYF. CDR3 bases: TGTGCCAGCAGTCAACTCCGGGACTTCTCCTACGAGCAGTACTTC.

The rearrangement joins TRBV7-9 to TRBJ2-7, with TRBD2 matching over 8 bases. The CDR3 runs to 14 residues. Germline trimming cut 8 bases from V and 0 bases from J; bases unmatched to any gene: 6. Per germline, CDR1 SEHNR and CDR2 FQNEAQ (reference sequence). CDR3 in amino acids: CASAPAGASYEQYF. The DNA for the CDR3 is TGTGCCAGCGCCCCAGCGGGGGCCTCCTACGAGCAGTACTTC.

Only a few counts were recorded for this clone. V and J are TRBV20-1 and TRBJ2-1; no definite D call. Germline values: CDR1 DFQATT, CDR2 SNEGSKA (reference sequence). The CDR3 is 15 amino acids. The germline V and J ends were trimmed by 3 bases and 4 bases, with 16 bases remaining between them. The CDR3 loop reads CSASKGRVGYNEQFF. The CDR3 DNA follows: TGCAGTGCTAGTAAGGGTCGGGTAGGATACAATGAGCAGTTCTTC.

This clone occurred a few times. The chain recombines TRBV9 with TRBJ2-7; 10 bases are shared with TRBD1. V dropped 3 bases and J dropped 4; count of bases not matched to a gene: 7. This CDR3 has 15 amino acids. The germline V gene has CDR1 SGDLS and CDR2 YYNGEE. This CDR3 is CASSGGQGLGYEQYF. DNA of the CDR3: TGTGCCAGCAGCGGGGGACAGGGGTTGGGGTACGAGCAGTACTTC.

The V and J genes are TRBV19 and TRBJ2-5; D remains unclear. This CDR3 has 14 amino acids. Per germline, CDR1 LNHDA and CDR2 SQIVND (reference sequence). V lost 5 bases, J lost 5 bases, and 15 bases lay in between. The chain's CDR3 is CASSEWEFGETQYF. In DNA form, the CDR3 reads TGTGCCAGTAGTGAATGGGAATTCGGGGAGACCCAGTACTTC.

The chain is built from TRBV2 and TRBJ2-4, with TRBD1 identical over 10 bases. V gave up 6 bases and J gave up 2 bases; unmatched junction bases: 4. Looked up from germline, CDR1 is SNHLY and CDR2 is FYNNEI. The CDR3 sequence is 15 residues long. The CDR3 sequence: CASRGQGRTKNIQYF. CDR3 nucleotide sequence: TGTGCCAGCAGGGGACAGGGGAGAACCAAAAACATTCAGTACTTC.

This clone was recorded a few times. This sequence joins TRBV19 and TRBJ2-1; TRBD2 aligns across 12 bases. The trim removed 6 bases at V and 4 bases at J, leaving 7 bases unmatched. There are 16 residues in the CDR3. From germline, CDR1 is LNHDA and CDR2 SQIVND (reference sequence). The CDR3 DNA follows: TGTGCCAGTAGAGGCGGCCTAGCGGGGGGGTACAATGAGCAGTTCTTC. Protein: CASRGGLAGGYNEQFF.

The chain uses TRBV5-4 and TRBJ2-7, with TRBD1 identical over 10 bases. V gave up 4 bases and J gave up 5 bases; unmatched junction bases: 9. Germline loops: CDR1 SGHNT, CDR2 YYREEE (reference sequence). CDR3 size: 15 residues. This CDR3 is CASSPRQGARDEQYF. The CDR3 DNA sequence: TGTGCCAGCAGCCCCAGACAGGGGGCGCGCGACGAGCAGTACTTC.

The chain recombines TRBV7-3 with TRBJ2-3; maybe TRBD1 (5 bases). This CDR3 has 12 amino acids. Germline values: CDR1 SGHTA, CDR2 FQGTGA. Trimming cost V 2 bases and J 8 bases, with 8 bases left between them. CDR3 protein: CASSLGAGTQYF. CDR3 in DNA: TGTGCCAGCAGCTTAGGGGCCGGTACGCAGTATTTT. Variable domain in full (rest from reference TRBV7-3 and TRBJ2-3): GAGVSQTPSNKVTEKGKYVELRCDPISGHTALYWYRQSLGQGPEFLIYFQGTGAADDSGLPNDRFFAVRPEGSVSTLKIQRTERGDSAVYLCASSLGAGTQYFGPGTRLTVL.

This clone appeared a single time. V usage is TRBV7-3 and J usage is TRBJ1-1; D gene ambiguous. Per germline, CDR1 SGHTA and CDR2 FQGTGA. CDR3 length: 15 residues. The ends were cut back, 0 bases at V and 4 bases at J, with 12 bases in the middle. The CDR3, as DNA: TGTGCCAGCAGCTTAACGGGAGGTTCAGGCACTGAAGCTTTCTTT. This gives the protein CASSLTGGSGTEAFF.